This T cell receptor (beta chain) was recorded in a study of blood T cells in healthy people across ages. A second roughly 7 to 11 cycle PCR used barcoded and J-beta primers. Tagging of each cDNA molecule was performed by a template-switch adaptor with 12 random nucleotides. MiXCR, run by TCRdb on the 5' RACE reads, gives a single entry per CDR3 protein. The sample lists about 900,000 distinct CDR3 sequences; about 48% were seen once. The study recruited healthy Caucasian donors from Russia who were aged about 6 to 90. V lost 0 bases and J 6 bases, leaving 12 bases between the germline ends. CDR1 is DFQATT, CDR2 SNEGSKA, per germline (reference sequence). CDR3 length: 13 residues. Study results and caveats: Diversity figures based on one million T cells were deemed too low.

In regard to this clonotype: Its antigen is not identified.

The chain links TRBV20-1 to TRBJ2-7; TRBD1 is a possible D gene (5 bases). The sequencing sample was made of blood. This receptor was taken from a man aged 30 to 39 in good health. Here the CDR3 reads CSARDRALIEQYF. The CDR3 DNA follows: TGCAGTGCTAGAGACAGGGCTCTCATCGAGCAGTACTTC.